The T cell receptor (beta chain) under discussion was sequenced for a study of blood T cell repertoires in COVID-19. Overall study context: The samples span acute and convalescent COVID-19 from the United States, Italy and Spain. T cells, B-cell-depleted T cells, or PBMCs supplied cDNA or gDNA.

Enrolled during active infection, Seattle patients were then followed longitudinally. As processed by the authors: By means of reference gene primer amplification, nucleated cell counts were estimated. Generated by immunoSEQ multiplex PCR, the TCRdb table keeps only in-frame clones and is missing some. D and trimming come from the DNA, and the V and J calls and clone size come from that table. Here the sample spans a few hundred thousand clones, around 87% being singletons. Germline V gene lookup returns CDR1 SGHTA and CDR2 FQGTGA. There are 16 residues in the CDR3. Trimming at V came to 2 bases and at J to 1 base, leaving 2 bases not matched to a gene.

The receptor comes from a woman aged 55-69 years with COVID-19, enrolled during active disease. The chain has TRBV7-3 and TRBJ2-1; 10 positions match TRBD2. The sequenced sample was peripheral blood. The CDR3 DNA reads as TGTGCCAGCAGCTTACTAGCGGGAGTATCCTACAATGAGCAGTTCTTC. The encoded protein is CASSLLAGVSYNEQFF.